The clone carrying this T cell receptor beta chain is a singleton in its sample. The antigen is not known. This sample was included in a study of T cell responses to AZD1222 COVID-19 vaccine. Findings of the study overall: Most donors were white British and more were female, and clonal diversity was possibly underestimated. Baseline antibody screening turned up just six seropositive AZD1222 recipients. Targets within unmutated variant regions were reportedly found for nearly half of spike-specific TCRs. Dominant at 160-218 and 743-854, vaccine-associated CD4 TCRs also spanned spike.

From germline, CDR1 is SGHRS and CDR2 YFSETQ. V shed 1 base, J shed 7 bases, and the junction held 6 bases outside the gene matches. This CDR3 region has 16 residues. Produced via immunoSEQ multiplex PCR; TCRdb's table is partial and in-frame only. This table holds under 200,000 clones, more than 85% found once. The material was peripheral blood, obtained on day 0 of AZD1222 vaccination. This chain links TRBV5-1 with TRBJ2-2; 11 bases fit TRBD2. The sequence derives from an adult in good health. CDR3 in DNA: TGCGCCAGCAGCTTGACTAGCGGGAGTAGAGGCGGGGAGCTGTTTTTT. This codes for CASSLTSGSRGGELFF.